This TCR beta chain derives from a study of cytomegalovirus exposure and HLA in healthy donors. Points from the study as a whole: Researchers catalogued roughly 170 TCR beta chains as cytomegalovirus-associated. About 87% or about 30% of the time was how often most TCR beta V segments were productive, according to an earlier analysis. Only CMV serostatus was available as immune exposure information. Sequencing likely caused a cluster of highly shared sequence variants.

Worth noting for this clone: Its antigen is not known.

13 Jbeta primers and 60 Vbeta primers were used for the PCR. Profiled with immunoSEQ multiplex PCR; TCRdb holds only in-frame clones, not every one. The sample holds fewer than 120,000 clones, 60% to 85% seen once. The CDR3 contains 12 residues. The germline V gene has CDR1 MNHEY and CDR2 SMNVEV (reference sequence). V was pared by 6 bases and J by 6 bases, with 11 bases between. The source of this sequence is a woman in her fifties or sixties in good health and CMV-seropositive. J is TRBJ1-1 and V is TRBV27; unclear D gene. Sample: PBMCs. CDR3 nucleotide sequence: TGTGCCAGCAGCCGGGGTACCGCTGAAGCTTTCTTT. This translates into CASSRGTAEAFF.